A selection of T cell receptor beta chains follows, all from one sample in a study of T cell responses to AZD1222 COVID-19 vaccine. Repertoires were generated with immunoSEQ multiplex PCR, while TCRdb's copy carries only in-frame clones and drops some. Among 65,000 to 75,000 clones listed, around 80% were seen once. The sequences come from peripheral blood, collected on day 0 of AZD1222 vaccination. Receptor source: an adult in good health. The CDR3 runs from the conserved cysteine through the conserved F or W. D genes are given only for firm matches. The size entry is marked missing in some rows and otherwise reads once, few, many or a size class.

clone_size: NA; v_call: TRBV28; d_call: NA; j_call: TRBJ2-7; cdr3_aa: CASRLQATYEQYF; cdr3_nt: TGTGCCAGCAGGTTGCAGGCAACCTACGAGCAGTACTTC
clone_size: NA; v_call: TRBV19; d_call: TRBD2; j_call: TRBJ2-2; cdr3_aa: CASRSLAGIVPGELFF; cdr3_nt: TGTGCCAGTAGGTCACTAGCGGGAATAGTCCCCGGGGAGCTGTTTTTT
clone_size: once; v_call: TRBV7-2; d_call: NA; j_call: TRBJ1-5; cdr3_aa: CASSPGPNNQPQHF; cdr3_nt: TGTGCCAGCAGCCCTGGACCGAACAATCAGCCCCAGCATTTT
clone_size: few; v_call: TRBV7-9; d_call: NA; j_call: TRBJ1-5; cdr3_aa: CASSLDGSRPNQPQHF; cdr3_nt: TGTGCCAGCAGCTTAGATGGGTCCAGGCCCAATCAGCCCCAGCATTTT
clone_size: NA; v_call: TRBV7-6; d_call: NA; j_call: TRBJ2-5; cdr3_aa: CASSLVGEETQYF; cdr3_nt: TGTGCCAGCAGCTTAGTTGGAGAAGAGACCCAGTACTTC
clone_size: NA; v_call: TRBV30; d_call: NA; j_call: TRBJ1-3; cdr3_aa: CAWSVFPRDTIYF; cdr3_nt: TGTGCCTGGAGTGTTTTCCCGCGGGACACCATATATTTT
clone_size: NA; v_call: TRBV24-1; d_call: NA; j_call: TRBJ2-4; cdr3_aa: CATSESRVGGNIQYF; cdr3_nt: TGTGCCACCAGTGAGTCTAGGGTGGGCGGAAACATTCAGTACTTC
clone_size: NA; v_call: TRBV3-1/TRBV3-2; d_call: NA; j_call: TRBJ1-2; cdr3_aa: CASRREMGHYGYTF; cdr3_nt: TGTGCCAGCAGGAGGGAGATGGGCCACTATGGCTACACCTTC
clone_size: NA; v_call: TRBV7-9; d_call: NA; j_call: TRBJ2-2; cdr3_aa: CASSDTSFRTPNTGELFF; cdr3_nt: TGTGCCAGCAGCGACACTTCCTTCAGGACTCCGAACACCGGGGAGCTGTTTTTT
clone_size: NA; v_call: TRBV11-2; d_call: NA; j_call: TRBJ2-1; cdr3_aa: CASSRAMSSYNEQFF; cdr3_nt: TGTGCCAGCAGCCGCGCTATGAGCTCCTACAATGAGCAGTTCTTC
clone_size: NA; v_call: TRBV2; d_call: NA; j_call: TRBJ2-1; cdr3_aa: CASRREHYNEQFF; cdr3_nt: TGTGCCAGCAGGCGGGAACACTACAATGAGCAGTTCTTC
clone_size: NA; v_call: TRBV10-3; d_call: TRBD1; j_call: TRBJ1-5; cdr3_aa: CAISGTGNQPQHF; cdr3_nt: TGTGCCATCAGTGGGACAGGTAATCAGCCCCAGCATTTT
clone_size: few; v_call: TRBV12-3/TRBV12-4; d_call: NA; j_call: TRBJ2-1; cdr3_aa: CASRAYNEQFF; cdr3_nt: TGTGCCAGCAGAGCCTACAATGAGCAGTTCTTC
clone_size: once; v_call: TRBV6-5; d_call: TRBD1; j_call: TRBJ1-3; cdr3_aa: CASSYSDRAGNTIYF; cdr3_nt: TGTGCCAGCAGTTACTCTGACAGGGCCGGAAACACCATATATTTT
clone_size: NA; v_call: TRBV6-2/TRBV6-3; d_call: TRBD2; j_call: TRBJ2-7; cdr3_aa: CASRPSLAGGLYEQYF; cdr3_nt: TGTGCCAGCAGACCTTCCCTAGCGGGGGGGCTATACGAGCAGTACTTC
clone_size: few; v_call: TRBV7-8; d_call: TRBD1; j_call: TRBJ2-3; cdr3_aa: CASSSRDRKSTDTQYF; cdr3_nt: TGTGCCAGCAGCTCCCGGGACAGAAAAAGCACAGATACGCAGTATTTT
clone_size: NA; v_call: TRBV5-4; d_call: TRBD1; j_call: TRBJ1-3; cdr3_aa: CASSLEGARGNTIYF; cdr3_nt: TGTGCCAGCAGCTTGGAGGGGGCTAGGGGAAACACCATATATTTT
clone_size: NA; v_call: TRBV15; d_call: NA; j_call: TRBJ2-5; cdr3_aa: CATGAVTGLGGTQYF; cdr3_nt: TGTGCCACCGGCGCCGTTACAGGGCTGGGGGGAACCCAGTACTTC
clone_size: once; v_call: TRBV4-2; d_call: TRBD2; j_call: TRBJ2-5; cdr3_aa: CASSQRLAGGQETQYF; cdr3_nt: TGTGCCAGCAGCCAAAGACTAGCGGGGGGTCAAGAGACCCAGTACTTC
clone_size: NA; v_call: TRBV7-8; d_call: TRBD2; j_call: TRBJ2-2; cdr3_aa: CASVWTSGNTNTGELFF; cdr3_nt: TGTGCCAGCGTATGGACTAGCGGGAATACGAACACCGGGGAGCTGTTTTTT
clone_size: NA; v_call: TRBV4-3; d_call: NA; j_call: TRBJ2-7; cdr3_aa: CASSQDWGRVGFLSEQYF; cdr3_nt: TGCGCCAGCAGCCAAGATTGGGGACGGGTAGGGTTCTTATCCGAGCAGTACTTC
clone_size: NA; v_call: TRBV28; d_call: NA; j_call: TRBJ1-5; cdr3_aa: CASSFEGWRQPQHF; cdr3_nt: TGTGCCAGCAGTTTTGAGGGGTGGCGGCAGCCCCAGCATTTT